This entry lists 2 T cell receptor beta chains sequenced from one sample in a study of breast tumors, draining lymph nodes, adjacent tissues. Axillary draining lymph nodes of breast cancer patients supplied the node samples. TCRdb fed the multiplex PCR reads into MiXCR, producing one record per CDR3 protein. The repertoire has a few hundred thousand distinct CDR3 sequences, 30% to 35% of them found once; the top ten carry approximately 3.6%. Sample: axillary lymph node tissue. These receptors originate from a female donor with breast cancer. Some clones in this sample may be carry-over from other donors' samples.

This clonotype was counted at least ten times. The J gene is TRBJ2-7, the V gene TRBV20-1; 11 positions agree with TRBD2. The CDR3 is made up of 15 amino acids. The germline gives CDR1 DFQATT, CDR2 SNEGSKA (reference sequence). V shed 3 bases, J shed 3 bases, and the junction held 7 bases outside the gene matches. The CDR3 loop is CSASARLAGGYEQYF. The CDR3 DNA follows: TGCAGTGCTAGTGCTCGGCTAGCGGGGGGCTACGAGCAGTACTTC.

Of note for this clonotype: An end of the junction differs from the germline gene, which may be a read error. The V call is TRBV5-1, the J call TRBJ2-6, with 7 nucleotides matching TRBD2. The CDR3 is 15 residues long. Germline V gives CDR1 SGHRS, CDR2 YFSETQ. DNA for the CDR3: TGCGCCAGCAGCTTTGAGGGCAGCGGGGCAAACGTCCTGACTTTC. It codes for CASSFEGSGANVLTF.